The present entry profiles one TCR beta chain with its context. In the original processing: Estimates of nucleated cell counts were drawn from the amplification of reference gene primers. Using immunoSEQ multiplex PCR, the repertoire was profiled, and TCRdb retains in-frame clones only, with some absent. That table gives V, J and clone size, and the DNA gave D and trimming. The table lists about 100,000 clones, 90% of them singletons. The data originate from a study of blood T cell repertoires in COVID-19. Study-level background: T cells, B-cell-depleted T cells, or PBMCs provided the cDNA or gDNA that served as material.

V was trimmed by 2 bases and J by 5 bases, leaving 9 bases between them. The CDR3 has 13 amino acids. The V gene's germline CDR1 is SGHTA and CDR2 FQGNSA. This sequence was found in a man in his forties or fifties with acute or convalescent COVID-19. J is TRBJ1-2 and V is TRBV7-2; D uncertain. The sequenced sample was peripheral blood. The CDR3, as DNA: TGTGCCAGCAGCTTATGGGGAGAATATGGCTACACCTTC. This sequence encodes CASSLWGEYGYTF.